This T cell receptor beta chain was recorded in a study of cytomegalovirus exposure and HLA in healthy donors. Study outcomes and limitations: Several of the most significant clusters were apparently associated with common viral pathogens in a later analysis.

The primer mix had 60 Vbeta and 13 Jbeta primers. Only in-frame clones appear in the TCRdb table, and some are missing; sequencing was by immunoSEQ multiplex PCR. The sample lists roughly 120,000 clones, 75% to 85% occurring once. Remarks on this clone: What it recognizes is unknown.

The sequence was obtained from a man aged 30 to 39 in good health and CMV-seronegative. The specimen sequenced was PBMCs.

CDR3 region: CASSPQRDRALGGKETQYF. The DNA for the CDR3 is TGTGCCAGCAGTCCCCAGAGGGACAGGGCTTTAGGGGGCAAAGAGACCCAGTACTTC. The V and J genes are TRBV27 and TRBJ2-5, with 9 bases lining up with TRBD1. CDR3 length: 19 residues. Germline assignment: CDR1 MNHEY and CDR2 SMNVEV (reference sequence). Trimming took 5 bases from V and 3 from J; bases not matched to a gene: 19.